Below, 9 T cell receptor beta chains from the same sample are listed, as sequenced in a study of cytomegalovirus exposure and HLA in healthy donors. This PCR relied on a set of 60 Vbeta primers and 13 Jbeta primers. Using immunoSEQ multiplex PCR, the repertoire was profiled, and TCRdb retains in-frame clones only, with some absent. The table includes around 130,000 clones, 75% to 85% detected once. Sequencing was carried out using PBMCs. These receptors all come from a woman aged 40 to 50 in good health and CMV-seronegative.

V and J are TRBV27 and TRBJ2-3; TRBD2 matches 9 bases. Germline trimming cut 4 bases from V and 7 bases from J; bases unmatched to any gene: 3. The V gene's germline CDR1 is MNHEY and CDR2 SMNVEV (reference sequence). The CDR3 extends over 13 amino acids. The CDR3, as DNA: TGTGCCAGCAGTTGGACTAGCGAGCATACGCAGTATTTT. Translated: CASSWTSEHTQYF.

The table lists this clone with a few counts. The chain combines TRBV2 with TRBJ1-4; 10 bases are a match to TRBD1. The CDR3 consists of 16 residues. Germline V gene data show CDR1 as SNHLY and CDR2 as FYNNEI. The ends lost 1 base at V and 6 bases at J; junction bases unmatched: 5. The CDR3, as DNA: TGTGCCAGCAGTGAAGAGGGGACAGGGGAGTATGAAAAACTGTTTTTT. Protein: CASSEEGTGEYEKLFF.

The V gene is TRBV11-3, the J gene TRBJ2-7; 8 bases match TRBD1. The CDR3 is made up of 14 amino acids. The J segment lost 3 bases and the V segment lost 4 bases, leaving 5 bases of the junction unmatched. The V gene's germline CDR1 is SGHNT and CDR2 YENEEA. CDR3 in amino acids: CASSSPGGLYEQYF. The CDR3 nucleotides are TGTGCCAGCAGCTCACCAGGGGGCCTCTACGAGCAGTACTTC. Variable domain in full (rest from reference TRBV11-3 and TRBJ2-7): EAGVVQSPRYKIIEKKQPVAFWCNPISGHNTLYWYLQNLGQGPELLIRYENEEAVDDSQLPKDRFSAERLKGVDSTLKIQPAELGDSAVYLCASSSPGGLYEQYFGPGTRLTVT.

This chain joins TRBV6-1 and TRBJ2-5; TRBD2 matches at 8 bases. The CDR3 sequence is 13 residues long. Germline V CDR1 and CDR2: MNHNS, SASEGT. Unmatched junction bases numbered 5, after V lost 8 bases and J lost 3 bases. The CDR3 nucleotides are TGTGCCAGCGTCCGGGGGGGAGAAGAGACCCAGTACTTC. Protein product: CASVRGGEETQYF.

The CDR3 spells CASTQTGSSYNSPLHF. The CDR3 DNA reads as TGTGCCAGCACCCAGACAGGGAGCTCCTATAATTCACCCCTCCACTTT. The chain recombines TRBV2 with TRBJ1-6; 7 bases are a match to TRBD1. From germline, CDR1 is SNHLY and CDR2 FYNNEI. The CDR3 length is 16 residues. With 7 bases clipped from V and 0 bases from J, the junction kept 6 bases outside the gene matches.

This chain connects TRBV5-1 to TRBJ1-1; 8 bases are shared with TRBD1. The CDR3 has 15 amino acids. The junction had 5 bases not matched to a gene; V was cut back by 0 bases and J by 4 bases. CDR1 and CDR2 from the germline V gene are SGHRS and YFSETQ. The CDR3 region is CASSLGRGQGTEAFF. In DNA, the CDR3 is TGCGCCAGCAGCTTGGGCAGGGGGCAGGGCACTGAAGCTTTCTTT.

The CDR3: CASSLRQGGITEAFF. The DNA for the CDR3 is TGTGCCAGCAGTTTGCGACAGGGAGGCATCACTGAAGCTTTCTTT. V is TRBV27 and J is TRBJ1-1, with 7 nucleotides matching TRBD1. V lost 3 bases and J lost 4; bases outside the gene matches: 8. Germline V gives CDR1 MNHEY, CDR2 SMNVEV (reference sequence). There are 15 residues in the CDR3.

The count of this clone is one. The rearrangement links TRBV15 to TRBJ2-5; D remains unclear. V was clipped by 11 bases and J by 1 base, with 11 bases between them. In germline, CDR1 is LNHNV, CDR2 YYDKDF (reference sequence). The CDR3 spans 12 residues. CDR3 region: CASGRLQETQYF. DNA for the CDR3: TGTGCCTCAGGAAGGCTCCAAGAGACCCAGTACTTC.

The chain links TRBV10-2 to TRBJ1-2; D gene uncertain. The CDR3 contains 12 residues. Trimming pared 0 bases from V and 5 bases from J, leaving 4 bases between. Germline CDR1 is WSHSY and CDR2 is SAAADI. CDR3 in amino acids: CASSESLYGYTF. In DNA, the CDR3 is TGCGCCAGCAGTGAGTCGTTATATGGCTACACCTTC.